This TCR beta chain was captured in a study of vaccination effects on CD4 cells after COVID-19 (dated by TCRdb to about 2022). In the study overall: Each participant got two doses of an mRNA SARS-CoV-2 vaccine, either BNT162b2 or mRNA-1273. Pre-vaccine samples from two convalescent patients were drawn 16 days and one week before the first dose, 142 and 148 days after COVID-19 diagnosis. In both COVID-19 convalescent patients and infection-naive vaccine recipients, the study compared SARS-CoV-2 spike-specific CD4+ TCR repertoires from before mRNA vaccination with those from after it. Altogether, 10 COVID-19 convalescent patients and a few SARS-CoV-2-naive healthy vaccine recipients made up the full study. Cultures from other donors in the study were sequenced with the Oncomine TCR Beta short-read assay on an Illumina iSeq 100.

Results and caveats for the whole study, not just this receptor: The study was limited by a small number of convalescent patients, and early post-infection timepoints were lacking. Among convalescent patients, the spike-reactive repertoire after vaccination was made up mainly of new vaccine-induced clones that were largely distinct from the clones induced by infection. Clones induced by infection and clones induced by vaccination both contracted markedly at late timepoints after vaccination, which fits with T cell responses waning over time.

Library preparation was by the immunoSEQ multiplex PCR assay. DNA from the cultured and isolated CD4+ T cells underwent TCR beta CDR3 sequencing. The original methods were these. Non-productive TCR sequences were removed and reads were trimmed to the CDR3 region, keeping CDR3s of at least 7 amino acids. The MANAFEST web app was used to identify antigen-specific clonotypes by comparing expansion in peptide wells with expansion in reference cultures. For clones to be considered positive, expansion at FDR<0.05 versus reference and all other wells, an odds ratio above 5, and a frequency above 0.1% in two replicate wells were required. Cross-reactive clonotypes were defined as significantly expanded in SARS-CoV-2 spike wells and in at least one common cold coronavirus spike condition. CDR3 similarity was assessed by Levenshtein distance using the stringdist R package, and unrooted trees were constructed with ape in R 3.6.1. The table comes from immuneACCESS by way of TCRdb, which keeps in-frame sequences with V and J called. Part of the clones is missing from these tables; in studies checked, under half for an unresolved V gene and the rest for unknown reasons. V, J and clone size were drawn from that table, and D and trimming were deduced from the DNA. The sample data list some 56,000 clones, and under 80% of these were observed just once. The ten most abundant clones make up over 5% of the sample.

The germline V and J ends show losses of 4 bases and 7 bases respectively, and no gene match explains 9 bases of the junction. CDR1 and CDR2 (SGHRS, YFSETQ) derive from the germline V gene. The CDR3 runs 15 amino acids, cysteine and phenylalanine included. Only the CDR3 portion is preserved as DNA: 45 bases, with reading frame beginning at the first base. Comment on this clone: Its specific antigen is unknown. No base quality information exists; no much larger clone differs at one position.

In the ViraFEST assay, PBMC were stimulated with viral peptide pools, and antigen-specific CD4+ T cell clonotypes were then identified by expansion using TCR sequencing. After about 10 days of culture, CD4+ T cells were isolated with the EasySep CD4+ T cell isolation kit. PCR-confirmed SARS-CoV-2 infection had occurred in convalescent patients between March and December 2020, before the Alpha, Beta and Delta variants emerged in the United States. Under 2.5 million PBMC per well were cultured with 10 ug/ml peptides in IMDM containing around 5% human AB serum, about 9.7 IU/ml IL-2 and gentamicin. For the negative control culture condition, an HIV-1 Nef peptide pool was used. On days 3 and 7, half of the culture medium was replaced with fresh IL-2-containing medium. Unless noted otherwise, every peptide stimulation condition was grown in triplicate wells. Using Ficoll-Paque Plus gradient centrifugation, PBMC were separated from whole blood and then either used fresh or cryopreserved at -140C. Genomic DNA was extracted from cultured CD4+ T cells with the QIAamp micro DNA kit.

The specimen comprised CD4+ T cells from PBMCs cultured with HIV peptides, sampled before COVID-19 vaccination. The meaning of the sample's cell subset or site label: HIV-1 Nef peptide pool negative control/reference culture. The TCR comes from a human donor who had a prior SARS-CoV-2 infection. This chain joins TRBV5-1 to TRBJ2-1, and TRBD1 aligns with 9 junction nucleotides. The DNA sequence is as follows: TGCGCCAGCAGCGATAGACAGGGGGGACAGAATGAGCAGTTCTTC. This encodes CASSDRQGGQNEQFF.